Listed below are T cell receptor beta chains from one sample, sequenced in a study of blood T cell repertoires in COVID-19. The method was immunoSEQ multiplex PCR; TCRdb's version includes in-frame clones alone and lacks a portion of them. Altogether about 61,000 clones are present, approximately 91% being singletons, with the ten largest covering 20% to 25%. The sequenced material came from peripheral blood. The receptors come from a woman between 45 and 65 years old with active or convalescent COVID-19. The CDR3 runs from the conserved cysteine through the conserved F or W.

TRBJ2-5 TRBV3-1/TRBV3-2 CASSQARRETQYF
TRBJ1-3 TRBV13 CASSLGQGPYSGNTIYF
TRBJ1-3 TRBV2 CASSPTEVSGNTIYF
TRBJ2-1 TRBV5-3 CARSFHREQHNEQFF
TRBJ2-2 TRBV9 CASSVRAGADPGELFF
TRBJ1-5 TRBV27 CASSLTAGRNQPQHF
TRBJ2-3 TRBV11-2 CASSLRGLLGTDTQYF
TRBJ1-6 TRBV2 CASESEAGVGSPLHF
TRBJ2-7 TRBV11-2 CASSLFRESYEQYF
TRBJ2-2 TRBV4-2 CASSPPGLAYSELFF
TRBJ2-7 TRBV28 CASSSNLSGASYEQYF
TRBJ2-1 TRBV5-1 CASSSRTGVGEQFF
TRBJ2-1 TRBV4-1 CASSQEPPTGGHFYNEQFF
TRBJ2-1 TRBV7-3 CASSLSASGNNEQFF
TRBJ2-5 TRBV19 CASSPLSGPPDEETQYF
TRBJ2-6 TRBV29-1 CSGGEAGANVLTF
TRBJ1-6 TRBV27 CASTPVGGSPLHF
TRBJ1-4 TRBV18 CASSPPTGTATNEKLFF
TRBJ2-7 TRBV11-2 CASSLTTGPFYEQYF
TRBJ1-1 TRBV13 CASSTSTGNGSEAFF
TRBJ2-5 TRBV5-1 CASSLTGQLKETQYF
TRBJ1-1 TRBV27 CASSLSTFTEAFF
TRBJ2-3 TRBV19 CASSIGGISADTQYF
TRBJ1-2 TRBV9 CASSVAGVGGYTF
TRBJ2-3 TRBV18 CASSPPKGQGATDTQYF
TRBJ2-7 TRBV5-4 CASSLGGTWTSGRNEQYF
TRBJ1-2 TRBV3-1/TRBV3-2 CASSQNTGAGYTF
TRBJ2-3 TRBV19 CASSLRGADTQYF
TRBJ2-5 TRBV7-9 CASSLILDGQETQYF
TRBJ1-6 TRBV21-1 CASAPGIQGQDNSPLHF
TRBJ1-1 TRBV30 CAWSNLLGTGLAEAFF
TRBJ2-3 TRBV10-1 CASSESGATQAADTQYF
TRBJ2-3 TRBV10-3 CAISEPGTGTDTQYF
TRBJ2-1 TRBV7-3 CASSRTGWYSDEQFF
TRBJ2-2 TRBV19 CASSWGQYTGELFF
TRBJ2-7 TRBV3-1/TRBV3-2 CASSRAGGYEQYF
TRBJ2-1 TRBV11-3 CASSSIAGGGEQFF
TRBJ2-1 TRBV20-1 CSASINEQFF
TRBJ1-4 TRBV11-2 CASSFGGLVMF
TRBJ1-2 TRBV7-8 CASEKGGRVENYGYTF
TRBJ2-7 TRBV9 CASSVESGIAGEGYEQYF
TRBJ1-2 TRBV19 CASSIPAGDGYTF
TRBJ2-1 TRBV27 CASSLDLPGLLYNEQFF
TRBJ1-1 TRBV6-5 CASRVGTGLSTEAFF
TRBJ1-1 TRBV5-1 CASSSNGRGGYPLNTEAFF
TRBJ2-5 TRBV10-2 CASSEFSTSSQTQYF
TRBJ1-1 TRBV6-5 CASSYSMAQFNTEAFF
TRBJ2-5 TRBV27 CASSLGTSGRGETQYF
TRBJ1-1 TRBV30 CAWTNWTGATFF
TRBJ1-2 TRBV28 CASKRGPNYGYTF
TRBJ2-5 TRBV3-1/TRBV3-2 CASSRETQYF
TRBJ2-7 TRBV10-3 CAISVGESYEQYF
TRBJ1-2 TRBV25-1 CASSDGALANYGYTF
TRBJ2-7 TRBV3-1/TRBV3-2 CASSQMTGSQNEQYF
TRBJ2-7 TRBV6-5 CASSYGGQGAYEQYF
TRBJ1-4 TRBV5-1 CASSYSSGNEKLFF
TRBJ1-1 TRBV5-1 CASSMRDTEAFF
TRBJ2-3 TRBV2 CASRSGQTTDTQYF